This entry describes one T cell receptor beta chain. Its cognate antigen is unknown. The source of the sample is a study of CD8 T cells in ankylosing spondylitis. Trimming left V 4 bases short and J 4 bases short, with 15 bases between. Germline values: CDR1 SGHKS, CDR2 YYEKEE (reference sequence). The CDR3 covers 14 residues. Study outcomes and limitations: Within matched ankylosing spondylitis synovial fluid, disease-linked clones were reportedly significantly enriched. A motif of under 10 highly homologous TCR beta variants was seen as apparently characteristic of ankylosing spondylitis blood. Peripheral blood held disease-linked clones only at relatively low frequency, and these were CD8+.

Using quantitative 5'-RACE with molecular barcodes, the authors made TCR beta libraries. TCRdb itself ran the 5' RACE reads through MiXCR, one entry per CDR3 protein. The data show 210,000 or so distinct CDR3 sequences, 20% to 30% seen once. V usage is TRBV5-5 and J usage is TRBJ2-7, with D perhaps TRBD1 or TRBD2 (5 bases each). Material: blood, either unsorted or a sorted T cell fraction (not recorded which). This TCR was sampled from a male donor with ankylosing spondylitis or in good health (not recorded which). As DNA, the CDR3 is TGTGCCAGCAGCCCCGTGGGACGGAGGTACGAGCAGTACTTC. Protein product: CASSPVGRRYEQYF.